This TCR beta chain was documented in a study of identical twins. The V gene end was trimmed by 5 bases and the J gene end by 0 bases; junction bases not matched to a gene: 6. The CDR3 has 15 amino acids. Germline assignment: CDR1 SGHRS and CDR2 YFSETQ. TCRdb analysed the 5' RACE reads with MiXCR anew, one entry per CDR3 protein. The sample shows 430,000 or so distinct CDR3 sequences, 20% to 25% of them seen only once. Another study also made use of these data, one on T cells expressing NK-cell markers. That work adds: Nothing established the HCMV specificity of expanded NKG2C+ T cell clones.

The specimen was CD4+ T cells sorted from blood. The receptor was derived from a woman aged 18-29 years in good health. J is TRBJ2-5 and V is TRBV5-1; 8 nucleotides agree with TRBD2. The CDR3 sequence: CASSLLAEHQETQYF. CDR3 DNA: TGCGCCAGCAGTCTACTAGCGGAGCACCAAGAGACCCAGTACTTC. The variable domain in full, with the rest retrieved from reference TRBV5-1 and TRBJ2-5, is KAGVTQTPRYLIKTRGQQVTLSCSPISGHRSVSWYQQTPGQGLQFLFEYFSETQRNKGNFPGRFSGRQFSNSRSEMNVSTLELGDSALYLCASSLLAEHQETQYFGPGTRLLVL.